These T cell receptor beta chains were read from a single sample in a study of cytomegalovirus exposure and HLA in healthy donors. TCRdb's table, derived via immunoSEQ multiplex PCR, lists solely in-frame clones and lacks some. The sample carries 38,000 or so clones, around 93% recorded once. Sequencing used PBMCs. The receptors were gathered from a man younger than 30 in good health and CMV-seronegative. Both conserved end residues are part of each CDR3. Each record gives: V gene, J gene, D gene, clone size, CDR3 protein, CDR3 DNA. A D gene is named only where the DNA matches it firmly. Clone size is given for some rows only: seen once, a few or many times, or a class if the clone is expanded.

V gene: TRBV19
J gene: TRBJ1-1
D gene: TRBD1
clone size: once
CDR3 protein: CASKGGQPSKPEAFF
CDR3 DNA: TGTGCCAGTAAAGGGGGACAGCCTAGCAAACCTGAAGCTTTCTTT

V gene: TRBV6-5
J gene: TRBJ2-1
D gene: TRBD2
clone size: -
CDR3 protein: CASSFSAGGRGNEQFF
CDR3 DNA: TGTGCCAGCAGTTTCTCAGCGGGAGGGAGGGGCAATGAGCAGTTCTTC

V gene: TRBV9
J gene: TRBJ1-2
D gene: TRBD1
clone size: -
CDR3 protein: CASSVGTGWDGYTF
CDR3 DNA: TGTGCCAGCAGCGTGGGGACAGGGTGGGATGGCTACACCTTC

V gene: TRBV9
J gene: TRBJ2-2
D gene: TRBD1
clone size: once
CDR3 protein: CASSVAGTANTGELFF
CDR3 DNA: TGTGCCAGCAGCGTAGCCGGGACAGCGAACACCGGGGAGCTGTTTTTT

V gene: TRBV10-3
J gene: TRBJ1-1
D gene: TRBD1
clone size: -
CDR3 protein: CAIRGTGNTEAFF
CDR3 DNA: TGTGCCATCAGAGGGACAGGGAACACTGAAGCTTTCTTT

V gene: TRBV4-2
J gene: TRBJ2-7
D gene: -
clone size: -
CDR3 protein: CASSQALSGGYEQYF
CDR3 DNA: TGTGCCAGCAGCCAAGCCCTATCCGGTGGCTACGAGCAGTACTTC

V gene: TRBV29-1
J gene: TRBJ1-2
D gene: -
clone size: -
CDR3 protein: CSVTGQMGMANTF
CDR3 DNA: TGCAGCGTTACCGGACAGATGGGTATGGCTAACACCTTC

V gene: TRBV15
J gene: TRBJ2-2
D gene: TRBD1
clone size: -
CDR3 protein: CATSRKGQGARTGELFF
CDR3 DNA: TGTGCCACCAGCAGAAAGGGGCAGGGGGCCCGTACCGGGGAGCTGTTTTTT

V gene: TRBV7-9
J gene: TRBJ2-3
D gene: TRBD2
clone size: -
CDR3 protein: CASSWTSGVDTQYF
CDR3 DNA: TGTGCCAGCAGCTGGACTAGCGGGGTAGATACGCAGTATTTT

V gene: TRBV2
J gene: TRBJ2-7
D gene: TRBD1
clone size: -
CDR3 protein: CASSEAVGATGGSYEQYF
CDR3 DNA: TGTGCCAGCAGTGAAGCGGTCGGGGCGACAGGGGGGTCCTACGAGCAGTACTTC

V gene: TRBV5-1
J gene: TRBJ1-1
D gene: TRBD1
clone size: -
CDR3 protein: CASSQRQGNTEAFF
CDR3 DNA: TGCGCCAGCAGCCAGAGACAGGGGAACACTGAAGCTTTCTTT

V gene: TRBV2
J gene: TRBJ2-7
D gene: TRBD1
clone size: once
CDR3 protein: CASSEDGQGHYEQYF
CDR3 DNA: TGTGCCAGCAGTGAAGATGGACAGGGGCACTACGAGCAGTACTTC

V gene: TRBV5-6
J gene: TRBJ2-5
D gene: TRBD2
clone size: -
CDR3 protein: CASSHGRAGVGETQYF
CDR3 DNA: TGTGCCAGCAGCCATGGCAGAGCGGGAGTGGGGGAGACCCAGTACTTC

V gene: TRBV7-6
J gene: TRBJ2-1
D gene: -
clone size: -
CDR3 protein: CASSSRLKNEQFF
CDR3 DNA: TGTGCCAGCAGCTCGCGTTTAAAGAATGAGCAGTTCTTC

V gene: TRBV5-6
J gene: TRBJ1-1
D gene: -
clone size: -
CDR3 protein: CASSLAGNTEAFF
CDR3 DNA: TGTGCCAGCAGCTTGGCAGGGAACACTGAAGCTTTCTTT

V gene: TRBV5-1
J gene: TRBJ1-2
D gene: -
clone size: few
CDR3 protein: CASSWGLLESYGYTF
CDR3 DNA: TGCGCCAGCAGCTGGGGACTGCTAGAGTCCTATGGCTACACCTTC

V gene: TRBV7-2
J gene: TRBJ2-1
D gene: TRBD2
clone size: once
CDR3 protein: CASSPRGGGAIHEQFF
CDR3 DNA: TGTGCCAGCAGCCCCAGAGGCGGGGGGGCTATACATGAGCAGTTCTTC

V gene: TRBV19
J gene: TRBJ2-2
D gene: TRBD2
clone size: -
CDR3 protein: CASSGTISTGELFF
CDR3 DNA: TGTGCCAGCTCCGGGACTATCTCTACCGGGGAGCTGTTTTTT

V gene: TRBV19
J gene: TRBJ1-1
D gene: -
clone size: -
CDR3 protein: CASSIKGIGGTEAFF
CDR3 DNA: TGTGCCAGTAGTATTAAGGGGATCGGCGGCACTGAAGCTTTCTTT

V gene: TRBV4-1
J gene: TRBJ1-4
D gene: -
clone size: -
CDR3 protein: CASSQVLEGSGEKLFF
CDR3 DNA: TGCGCCAGCAGCCAAGTCCTTGAGGGCTCCGGGGAAAAACTGTTTTTT

V gene: TRBV29-1
J gene: TRBJ2-7
D gene: -
clone size: -
CDR3 protein: CSTQTGSYEQYF
CDR3 DNA: TGCAGCACTCAAACAGGGTCCTACGAGCAGTACTTC

V gene: TRBV28
J gene: TRBJ2-7
D gene: -
clone size: -
CDR3 protein: CASSPHGTSRNYEQYF
CDR3 DNA: TGTGCCAGCAGCCCGCACGGGACTTCAAGAAATTACGAGCAGTACTTC

V gene: TRBV5-6
J gene: TRBJ2-3
D gene: TRBD1
clone size: -
CDR3 protein: CASSLAAGQGPDTQYF
CDR3 DNA: TGTGCCAGCAGCTTGGCAGCAGGACAGGGGCCAGATACGCAGTATTTT

V gene: TRBV13
J gene: TRBJ2-5
D gene: TRBD2
clone size: -
CDR3 protein: CASSLEREQETQYF
CDR3 DNA: TGTGCCAGCAGCTTAGAGCGGGAACAAGAGACCCAGTACTTC

V gene: TRBV18
J gene: TRBJ1-4
D gene: -
clone size: -
CDR3 protein: CASSPPGRRNEKLFF
CDR3 DNA: TGTGCCAGCTCACCCCCCGGGAGGCGAAATGAAAAACTGTTTTTT

V gene: TRBV19
J gene: TRBJ2-1
D gene: -
clone size: -
CDR3 protein: CASSQLDRSYNEQFF
CDR3 DNA: TGTGCCAGTAGCCAACTAGATAGGTCCTACAATGAGCAGTTCTTC

V gene: TRBV5-1
J gene: TRBJ2-1
D gene: TRBD2
clone size: -
CDR3 protein: CASSSRIAGGYYNEQFF
CDR3 DNA: TGCGCCAGCAGCTCTCGGATAGCGGGGGGATACTACAATGAGCAGTTCTTC

V gene: TRBV7-2
J gene: TRBJ2-1
D gene: TRBD1
clone size: -
CDR3 protein: CASSLRGQGAGNEQFF
CDR3 DNA: TGTGCCAGCAGCTTAAGAGGACAGGGGGCCGGTAATGAGCAGTTCTTC

V gene: TRBV9
J gene: TRBJ2-1
D gene: TRBD2
clone size: -
CDR3 protein: CASSPHGLAGGTSVF
CDR3 DNA: TGTGCCAGCAGCCCGCACGGACTAGCGGGAGGTACCTCGGTCTTC

V gene: TRBV5-1
J gene: TRBJ1-2
D gene: TRBD1
clone size: -
CDR3 protein: CASSSQGVDGYTF
CDR3 DNA: TGCGCCAGCAGCTCTCAGGGGGTAGATGGCTACACCTTC

V gene: TRBV30
J gene: TRBJ2-1
D gene: TRBD1
clone size: -
CDR3 protein: CAWILRDRAYLNEQFF
CDR3 DNA: TGTGCCTGGATCCTCCGGGACAGGGCTTACTTGAATGAGCAGTTCTTC

V gene: TRBV11-3
J gene: TRBJ1-1
D gene: -
clone size: few
CDR3 protein: CASSLLTDTEAFF
CDR3 DNA: TGTGCCAGCAGCTTACTTACAGACACTGAAGCTTTCTTT

V gene: TRBV4-2
J gene: TRBJ2-1
D gene: -
clone size: -
CDR3 protein: CASKPGGTYNEQFF
CDR3 DNA: TGTGCCAGCAAGCCAGGGGGGACCTACAATGAGCAGTTCTTC

V gene: TRBV5-1
J gene: TRBJ2-3
D gene: -
clone size: -
CDR3 protein: CASSSLAANTDTQYF
CDR3 DNA: TGCGCCAGCAGCTCCTTAGCGGCCAACACAGATACGCAGTATTTT

V gene: TRBV18
J gene: TRBJ1-6
D gene: TRBD1
clone size: -
CDR3 protein: CASSPTGVNHNSPLHF
CDR3 DNA: TGTGCCAGCTCCCCGACAGGGGTGAACCATAATTCACCCCTCCACTTT